One and the same sample provided the 20 T cell receptor beta chains below, sequenced in a study of blood T cell repertoires in COVID-19. TCRdb keeps only in-frame clones here, not all; method: immunoSEQ multiplex PCR. The sample yields under 200,000 clones, about 86% seen once. Sequencing used peripheral blood. These receptors were taken from a woman in her 70s with COVID-19, enrolled during active disease.

CDR3 nucleotide sequence: TGCAGTGCTAGTCGAGAGGGCAGTAACACTGAAGCTTTCTTT. Residues: CSASREGSNTEAFF. V usage is TRBV20-1 and J usage is TRBJ1-1; D call uncertain. Germline CDR1 and CDR2: DFQATT and SNEGSKA (reference sequence). This CDR3 is 14 amino acids long. V lost 3 bases, J lost 2 bases, and 13 bases lay in between.

This clone showed up just once. Here the CDR3 DNA reads TGTGCCAGCAGCTTACTTGGTAGCGGCCTCACAGATACGCAGTATTTT. It is translated as CASSLLGSGLTDTQYF. This rearrangement joins TRBV11-2 to TRBJ2-3; possibly TRBD2 for D (6 bases). V lost 2 bases and J 2 bases, leaving 14 bases between the germline ends. The CDR3 is 16 residues long. Germline lookup yields CDR1 SGHAT and CDR2 FQNNGV.

The chain carries TRBV7-2 and TRBJ2-7; possible D gene TRBD2, 5 bases. The CDR3 loop spans 14 amino acids. With 3 bases removed from V and 4 bases from J, the gap between germline ends came to 13 bases. Per the germline V gene, CDR1 is SGHTA and CDR2 is FQGNSA. The CDR3 sequence is CASSLDSSAYEQYF. The CDR3 DNA reads TGTGCCAGCAGCTTGGACTCCTCAGCTTACGAGCAGTACTTC.

CDR3 region: CASSQGGDRDTYEQYF. As DNA, the CDR3 is TGTGCCAGCAGCCAAGGGGGCGACAGGGACACCTACGAGCAGTACTTC. The chain links TRBV28 to TRBJ2-7; 7 nucleotides align to TRBD1. Germline loops: CDR1 MDHEN, CDR2 SYDVKM. The CDR3 spans 16 residues. The ends lost 6 bases at V and 2 bases at J; junction bases unmatched: 13.

The rearrangement links TRBV5-8 to TRBJ1-6; weak D call: TRBD1 (6 bases). The CDR3 extends over 19 amino acids. Deletions cut 1 base from V and 0 bases from J, with 17 bases between. Germline V gives CDR1 SGHTS, CDR2 YDEGEE. CDR3 loop: CASSLLFGTGSSYNSPLHF. In DNA, the CDR3 is TGTGCCAGCAGCTTGTTGTTCGGTACAGGGAGCTCCTATAATTCACCCCTCCACTTT.

The genes are TRBV9 and TRBJ1-3, with TRBD1 identical over 9 bases. The CDR3 extends over 16 amino acids. Trimming cost V 2 bases and J 0 bases; bases outside gene matches: 3. CDR1 and CDR2 (germline): SGDLS, YYNGEE. The CDR3 loop reads CASSVSGQGSGNTIYF. The CDR3 DNA is TGTGCCAGCAGCGTTTCGGGACAGGGCTCTGGAAACACCATATATTTT.

The chain recombines TRBV24-1 with TRBJ1-2; D may be TRBD1 (6 bases). Trimming removed 6 bases at V and 3 bases at J, with 13 bases between. Germline assignment: CDR1 KGHDR and CDR2 SFDVKD. CDR3 length: 14 amino acids. The CDR3 DNA reads as TGTGCCACCAGTACAGGGAAGGGCGACTATGGCTACACCTTC. This translates into CATSTGKGDYGYTF.

The chain combines TRBV9 with TRBJ1-5, with D unclear. CDR3 length: 16 amino acids. V gave up 0 bases and J gave up 0 bases, with 10 bases separating them. Germline V lookup: CDR1 SGDLS, CDR2 YYNGEE. The CDR3 nucleotides are TGTGCCAGCAGCGTAGAGACGGGGAATAGCAATCAGCCCCAGCATTTT. The encoded protein is CASSVETGNSNQPQHF.

The chain combines TRBV2 with TRBJ2-3; TRBD1 might be the D (6 bases). Germline V CDR1 and CDR2: SNHLY, FYNNEI. The CDR3 has 15 amino acids. V was clipped by 8 bases and J by 0 bases, with 15 bases between them. CDR3 loop: CASRPQGLSTDTQYF. CDR3 bases: TGTGCCAGCCGCCCCCAGGGGTTAAGCACAGATACGCAGTATTTT.

For the CDR3, the DNA is TGTGCCAGTGATGGACAGAACTATGGCTACACCTTC. Encoded protein: CASDGQNYGYTF. V gene TRBV19 combines with J gene TRBJ1-2, with a weak D call TRBD1 (6 bases). Trimming pared 8 bases from V and 2 bases from J, leaving 9 bases between. The length of the CDR3 is 12 residues. Germline assignment: CDR1 LNHDA and CDR2 SQIVND (reference sequence).

This clone appeared a single time. The chain joins TRBV4-1 to TRBJ2-7; 13 bases map to TRBD2. The CDR3 is 15 residues long. Germline CDR1 reads MGHRA; CDR2 reads YSYEKL. With 3 bases clipped from V and 3 bases from J, the junction kept 2 bases outside the gene matches. CDR3 sequence reads: CASSQTSGGLYEQYF. DNA of the CDR3: TGCGCCAGCAGCCAGACTAGCGGGGGGCTCTACGAGCAGTACTTC.

V and J are TRBV19 and TRBJ1-1; D not resolved. Germline V gene data show CDR1 as LNHDA and CDR2 as SQIVND (reference sequence). V dropped 5 bases and J dropped 1 base, with 11 bases sitting between them. The CDR3 spans 14 residues. CDR3 DNA: TGTGCCAGTAGTCCGGACCGGGGGAACACTGAAGCTTTCTTT. Its protein product is CASSPDRGNTEAFF.

The gene calls are TRBV21-1 and TRBJ2-1; TRBD2, the D gene given by the table, was not confirmed from the DNA. TRBV21-1 is shown as a pseudogene. The CDR3 extends over 16 amino acids. In DNA form, the CDR3 reads TGTGCCAGCAGCCCCATAGCGGGGGGGCTTCTTTATGAGCAGTTCTTC. This translates into CASSPIAGGLLYEQFF.

This chain uses TRBV7-6 with TRBJ2-1; TRBD2 aligns across 8 bases. The CDR3 loop spans 15 amino acids. With V trimmed by 1 base and J by 10 bases, 9 bases remained unmatched. Germline assignment: CDR1 SGHVS and CDR2 FNYEAQ. CDR3 DNA sequence: TGTGCCAGCAGCTTAGAGCCGGGGGGGAGCCACGAGCAGTTCTTC. Its translation: CASSLEPGGSHEQFF.

This clone showed up just once. The rearrangement uses TRBV30 and TRBJ1-1; no clear D. The CDR3 runs 13 residues. Per the germline V gene, CDR1 is GTSNPN and CDR2 is SVGIG (reference sequence). Trimming took off 3 bases at V and 4 bases at J, with 12 bases between the two ends. Here the CDR3 DNA reads TGTGCCTGGAGCCCCGACACCCGCACTGAAGCTTTCTTT. This sequence encodes CAWSPDTRTEAFF.

The chain carries TRBV28 and TRBJ2-3; D call uncertain. The V end was cut by 5 bases, the J end by 2 bases, with 5 bases between. Germline CDR1 and CDR2: MDHEN and SYDVKM. The CDR3 is made up of 12 amino acids. CDR3 nucleotide sequence: TGTGCCAGCAGTACAAACACAGATACGCAGTATTTT. As protein: CASSTNTDTQYF. The whole variable domain, remainder taken from reference TRBV28 and TRBJ2-3, is DVKVTQSSRYLVKRTGEKVFLECVQDMDHENMFWYRQDPGLGLRLIYFSYDVKMKEKGDIPEGYSVSREKKERFSLILESASTNQTSMYLCASSTNTDTQYFGPGTRLTVL.

This clone was recorded only once. This chain connects TRBV7-9 to TRBJ1-2, with D perhaps TRBD1 (6 bases). V lost 5 bases, J lost 4 bases, and 14 bases lay in between. This CDR3 has 14 residues. Germline CDR1 is SEHNR and CDR2 is FQNEAQ (reference sequence). CDR3 DNA sequence: TGTGCCAGCAGCCCCGCCGGGACACCCTATGGCTACACCTTC. Its protein product is CASSPAGTPYGYTF.

This clone occurred once. This sequence joins TRBV18 and TRBJ2-7; no firm D call. Germline V gene lookup returns CDR1 KGHSH and CDR2 LQKENI. Trimming stripped 0 bases from V and 0 bases from J, with 9 bases between. This CDR3 spans 15 amino acids. The CDR3 region is CASSPPGTYSYEQYF. CDR3 in DNA: TGTGCCAGCTCACCACCGGGCACTTACTCCTACGAGCAGTACTTC. The whole variable domain, remainder taken from reference TRBV18 and TRBJ2-7, is NAGVMQNPRHLVRRRGQEARLRCSPMKGHSHVYWYRQLPEEGLKFMVYLQKENIIDESGMPKERFSAEFPKEGPSILRIQQVVRGDSAAYFCASSPPGTYSYEQYFGPGTRLTVT.

The gene calls are TRBV29-1 and TRBJ2-2, with D tentatively TRBD1 (6 bases). Germline V gives CDR1 SQVTM, CDR2 ANQGSEA. This CDR3 comprises 14 residues. V was pared by 5 bases and J by 0 bases, with 10 bases between. CDR3 DNA: TGCAGCGTTCTCCGGACAGCGAACACCGGGGAGCTGTTTTTT. Residues: CSVLRTANTGELFF.

The rearrangement uses TRBV6-5 and TRBJ1-1; D remains unclear. The CDR3 spans 14 residues. CDR1 MNHEY and CDR2 SVGAGI come from the germline V gene. The V end lost 7 bases, the J end lost 5 bases, and 17 bases lay between the germline ends. As DNA, the CDR3 is TGTGCCAGCAAGAAGGACGCTGGGAGGACTGAAGCTTTCTTT. Translated, it gives CASKKDAGRTEAFF.